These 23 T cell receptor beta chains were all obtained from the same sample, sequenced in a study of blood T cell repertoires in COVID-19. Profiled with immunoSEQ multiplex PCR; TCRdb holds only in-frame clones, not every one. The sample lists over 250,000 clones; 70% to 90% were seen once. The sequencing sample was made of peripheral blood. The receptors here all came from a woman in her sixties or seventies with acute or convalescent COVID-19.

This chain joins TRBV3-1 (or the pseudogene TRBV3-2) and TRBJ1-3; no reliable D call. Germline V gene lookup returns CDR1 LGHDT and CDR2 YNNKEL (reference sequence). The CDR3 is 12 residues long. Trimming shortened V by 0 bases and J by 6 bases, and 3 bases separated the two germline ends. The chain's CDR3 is CASSQDINTIYF. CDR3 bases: TGTGCCAGCAGCCAAGATATAAACACCATATATTTT.

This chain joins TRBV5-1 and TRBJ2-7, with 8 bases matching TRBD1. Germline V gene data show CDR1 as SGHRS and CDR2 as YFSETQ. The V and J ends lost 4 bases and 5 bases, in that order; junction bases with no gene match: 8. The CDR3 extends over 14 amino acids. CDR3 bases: TGCGCCAGCAGCCCCGGGACAGGCAATGACGAGCAGTACTTC. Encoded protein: CASSPGTGNDEQYF.

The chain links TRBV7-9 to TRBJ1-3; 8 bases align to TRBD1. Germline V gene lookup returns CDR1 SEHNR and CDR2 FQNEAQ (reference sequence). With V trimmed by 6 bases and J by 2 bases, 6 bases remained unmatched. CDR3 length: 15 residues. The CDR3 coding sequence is TGTGCCAGCAGGGGACGGGACAGGACTGGAAACACCATATATTTT. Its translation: CASRGRDRTGNTIYF. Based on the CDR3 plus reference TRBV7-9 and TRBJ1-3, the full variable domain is DTGVSQNPRHKITKRGQNVTFRCDPISEHNRLYWYRQTLGQGPEFLTYFQNEAQLEKSRLLSDRFSAERPKGSFSTLEIQRTEQGDSAMYLCASRGRDRTGNTIYFGEGSWLTVV.

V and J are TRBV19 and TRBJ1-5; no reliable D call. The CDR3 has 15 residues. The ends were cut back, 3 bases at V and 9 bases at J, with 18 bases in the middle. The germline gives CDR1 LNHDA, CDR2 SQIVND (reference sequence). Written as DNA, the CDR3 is TGTGCCAGTAGTATCGCTCACGGAAAGGGAGGGCCCCAGCATTTT. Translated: CASSIAHGKGGPQHF.

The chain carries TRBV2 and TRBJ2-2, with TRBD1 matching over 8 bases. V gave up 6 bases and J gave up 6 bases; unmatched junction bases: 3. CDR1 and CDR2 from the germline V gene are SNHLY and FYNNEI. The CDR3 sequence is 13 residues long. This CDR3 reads CASRGQESGELFF. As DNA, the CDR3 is TGTGCCAGCAGGGGACAGGAATCCGGGGAGCTGTTTTTT.

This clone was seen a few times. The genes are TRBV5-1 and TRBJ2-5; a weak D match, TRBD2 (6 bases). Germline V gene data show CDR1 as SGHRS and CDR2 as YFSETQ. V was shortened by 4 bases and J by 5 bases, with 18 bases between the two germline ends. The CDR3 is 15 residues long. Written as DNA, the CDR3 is TGCGCCAGCAGCGCCACGGGACTCCTGACCGAGACCCAGTACTTC. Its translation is CASSATGLLTETQYF.

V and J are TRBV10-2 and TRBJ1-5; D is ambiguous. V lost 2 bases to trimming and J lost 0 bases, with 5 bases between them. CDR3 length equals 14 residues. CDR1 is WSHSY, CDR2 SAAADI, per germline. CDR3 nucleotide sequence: TGCGCCAGCAGTGAGGGCCCTAGCAATCAGCCCCAGCATTTT. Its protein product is CASSEGPSNQPQHF.

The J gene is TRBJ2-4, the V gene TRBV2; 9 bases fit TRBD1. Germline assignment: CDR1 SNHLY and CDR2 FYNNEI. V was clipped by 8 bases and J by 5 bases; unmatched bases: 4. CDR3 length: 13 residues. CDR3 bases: TGTGCCAGCCACAGGGGGCCCGAAAACATTCAGTACTTC. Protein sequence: CASHRGPENIQYF.

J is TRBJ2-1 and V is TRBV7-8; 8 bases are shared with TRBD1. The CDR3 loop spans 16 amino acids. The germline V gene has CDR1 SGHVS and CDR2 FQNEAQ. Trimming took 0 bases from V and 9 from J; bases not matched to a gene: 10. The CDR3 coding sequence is TGTGCCAGCAGCTTAGCGGGCAGGGGGCGTCTCGTTGAGCAGTTCTTC. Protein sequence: CASSLAGRGRLVEQFF. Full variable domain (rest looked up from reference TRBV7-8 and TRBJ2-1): GAGVSQSPRYKVAKRGQDVALRCDPISGHVSLFWYQQALGQGPEFLTYFQNEAQLDKSGLPSDRFFAERPEGSVSTLKIQRTQQEDSAVYLCASSLAGRGRLVEQFFGPGTRLTVL.

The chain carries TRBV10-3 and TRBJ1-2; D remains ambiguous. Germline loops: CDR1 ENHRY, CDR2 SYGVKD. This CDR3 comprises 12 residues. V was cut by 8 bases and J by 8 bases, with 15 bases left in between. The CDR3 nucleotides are TGTGCCATCCGCAACATGACGGGGGGCTACACCTTC. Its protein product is CAIRNMTGGYTF.

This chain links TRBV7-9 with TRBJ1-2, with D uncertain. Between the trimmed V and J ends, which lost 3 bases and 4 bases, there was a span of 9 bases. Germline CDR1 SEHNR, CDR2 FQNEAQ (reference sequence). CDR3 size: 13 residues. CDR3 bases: TGTGCCAGCAGCTTGGACTCCTTCTATGGCTACACCTTC. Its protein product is CASSLDSFYGYTF.

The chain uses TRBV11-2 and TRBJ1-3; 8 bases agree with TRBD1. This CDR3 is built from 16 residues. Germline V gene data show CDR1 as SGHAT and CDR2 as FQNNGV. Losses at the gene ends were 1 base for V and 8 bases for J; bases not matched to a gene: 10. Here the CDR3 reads CASSLGTGRFADTIYF. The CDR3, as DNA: TGTGCCAGCAGCTTAGGGACAGGGAGGTTCGCCGACACCATATATTTT.

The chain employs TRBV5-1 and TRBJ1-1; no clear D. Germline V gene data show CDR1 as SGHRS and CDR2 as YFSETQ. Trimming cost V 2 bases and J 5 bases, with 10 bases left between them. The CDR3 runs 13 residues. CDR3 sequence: CASSFTTGTEAFF. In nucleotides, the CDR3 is TGCGCCAGCAGCTTCACAACCGGGACTGAAGCTTTCTTT.

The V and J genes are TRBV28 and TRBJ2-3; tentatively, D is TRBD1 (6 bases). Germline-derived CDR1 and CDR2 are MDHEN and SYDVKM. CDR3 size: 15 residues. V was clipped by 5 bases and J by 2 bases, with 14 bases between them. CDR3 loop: CASSLQQGITDTQYF. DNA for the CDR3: TGTGCCAGCAGTCTCCAACAGGGAATCACAGATACGCAGTATTTT.

CDR3: CASSQEAAIYGYTF. The CDR3 region has the DNA TGTGCCAGCAGCCAAGAGGCCGCCATCTATGGCTACACCTTC. The rearrangement uses TRBV3-1 (or the pseudogene TRBV3-2) and TRBJ1-2; D gene unclear. In germline, CDR1 is LGHDT, CDR2 YNNKEL (reference sequence). This CDR3 region has 14 residues. V lost 0 bases to trimming and J lost 4 bases, with 9 bases between them.

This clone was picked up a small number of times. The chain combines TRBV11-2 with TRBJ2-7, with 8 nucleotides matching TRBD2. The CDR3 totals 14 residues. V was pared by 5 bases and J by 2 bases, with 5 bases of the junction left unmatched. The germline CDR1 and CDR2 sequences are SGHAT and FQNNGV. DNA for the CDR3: TGTGCCAGCAGCGAGATAGCGGGGCCCTACGAGCAGTACTTC. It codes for CASSEIAGPYEQYF.

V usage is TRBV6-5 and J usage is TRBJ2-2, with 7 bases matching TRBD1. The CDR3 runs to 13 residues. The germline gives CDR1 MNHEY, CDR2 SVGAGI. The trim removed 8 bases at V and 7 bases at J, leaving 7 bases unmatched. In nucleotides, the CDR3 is TGTGCCAGCCGACAGGGCCTAGTCGGGGAGCTGTTTTTT. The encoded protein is CASRQGLVGELFF.

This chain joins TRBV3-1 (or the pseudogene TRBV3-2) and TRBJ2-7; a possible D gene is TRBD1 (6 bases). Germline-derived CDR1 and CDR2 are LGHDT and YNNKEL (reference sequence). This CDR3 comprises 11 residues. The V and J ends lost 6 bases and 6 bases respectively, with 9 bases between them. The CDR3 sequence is CASSLGGEQYF. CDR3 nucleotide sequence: TGTGCCAGCAGTTTAGGGGGCGAGCAGTACTTC.

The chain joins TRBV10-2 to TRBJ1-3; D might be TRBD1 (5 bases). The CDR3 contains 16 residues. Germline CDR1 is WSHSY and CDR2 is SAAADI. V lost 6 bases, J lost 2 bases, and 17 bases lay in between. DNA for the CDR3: TGCGCCAGCAGCCTCTCGACAGATTTAACTGGAAACACCATATATTTT. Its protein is CASSLSTDLTGNTIYF.

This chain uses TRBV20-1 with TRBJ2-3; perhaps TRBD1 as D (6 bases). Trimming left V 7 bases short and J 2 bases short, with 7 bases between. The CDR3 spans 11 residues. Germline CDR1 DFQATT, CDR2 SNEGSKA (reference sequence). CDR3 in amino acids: CSGGHTDTQYF. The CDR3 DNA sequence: TGCAGTGGGGGGCACACAGATACGCAGTATTTT.

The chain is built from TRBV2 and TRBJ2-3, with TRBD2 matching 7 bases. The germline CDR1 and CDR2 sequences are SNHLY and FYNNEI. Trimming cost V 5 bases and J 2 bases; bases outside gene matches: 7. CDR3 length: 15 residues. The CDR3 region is CASSISGDVTDTQYF. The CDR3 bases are TGTGCCAGCAGTATCAGCGGGGACGTCACAGATACGCAGTATTTT.

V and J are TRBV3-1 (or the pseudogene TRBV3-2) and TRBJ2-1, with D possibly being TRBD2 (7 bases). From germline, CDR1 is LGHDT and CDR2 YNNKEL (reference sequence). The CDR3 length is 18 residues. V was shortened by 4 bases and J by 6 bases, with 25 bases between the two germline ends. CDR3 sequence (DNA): TGTGCCAGCAGCCTTCTCCCTCTGGGGGGGGGCCCATTCAATGAGCAGTTCTTC. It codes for CASSLLPLGGGPFNEQFF.

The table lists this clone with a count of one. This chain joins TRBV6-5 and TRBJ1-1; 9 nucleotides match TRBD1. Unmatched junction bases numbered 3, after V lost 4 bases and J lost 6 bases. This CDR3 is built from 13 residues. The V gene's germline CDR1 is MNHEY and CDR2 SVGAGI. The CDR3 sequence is CASSWGQGAEAFF. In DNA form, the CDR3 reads TGTGCCAGCAGTTGGGGACAGGGAGCTGAAGCTTTCTTT.